This T cell receptor (beta chain) appears in the sequencing data of a study of cytomegalovirus exposure and HLA in healthy donors (dated 2017 in TCRdb). The study in broad terms: According to an earlier analysis of several hundred of the donors, about 179 million T cells yielded 90 million to 130 million unique TCR beta sequences and approximately 300 Gb of sequence data. Around 320 gigabases of sequencing data and approximately 80 million unique TCR sequences were included in an early release covering 500 to 750 HLA-typed donors. Of the roughly 420 genotyped donors, 65% to 90% were placed in the genetic ancestry cluster associated with self-reported Caucasian donors. The study was designed to test whether signatures of past pathogen exposure could be identified by cataloging public T cell receptors. Using immunosequencing, the study profiled T cell repertoires from 666 subjects and related those repertoires to cytomegalovirus serostatus. A separate validation cohort of 100 to 150 different subjects was used in addition to the roughly 720-subject first cohort. To predict cytomegalovirus infection status, the study combined high-throughput TCR immunosequencing, statistical association of individual TCRs with disease status, and machine learning. A later analysis re-examined previously published TCR beta repertoires from more than 650 donors and added high-resolution HLA genotyping to investigate patterns of TCR occurrence. Rather than drawing on any new phenotypic data, the later analysis identified candidate immune exposures from TCR beta sequences and the way those sequences occurred across donors. An earlier analysis of 587 of the donors used high-throughput TCR beta sequencing to judge whether each TCR beta V gene segment behaved as functional or pseudogenic. Alongside the repertoire data, information on donor age, sex, ethnicity and CMV serostatus was compiled. A later genetic analysis used genome-wide SNP genotypes for about three fifths of the roughly 700 donors, treating that subset as a discovery cohort. Every repertoire in the discovery cohort had been generated on one and the same sequencing platform. HLA typing covered class I and class II loci at four-digit resolution. The number of typed donors differed by locus: about 629-640 for A, B, C, DRB1 and DQB1; approximately 530 for DQA1; 606 for DPA1; and some 430 for DPB1. Four or five DR-DQ haplotypes were handled as single units for association and clustering because linkage in the cohort was strong. Across 300 to 400 genotyped donors of the cohort, an average of about 200,000 unique TCR beta nucleotide sequences per donor were sequenced, and roughly 18% of those sequences were non-productive. Beyond this particular receptor, the publication reports: The authors suggested that the approach could potentially be generalized to other disease states and immunological phenotypes. A total of about 180 TCR beta chains were listed by the study as associated with cytomegalovirus. In a later analysis, TCR association rates were found to vary across HLA loci, with the most associated TCRs seen for DRB1 alleles and the fewest for HLA-C alleles. A later genetic analysis associated a missense DCLRE1C variant with V-gene and J-gene trimming of TCR beta chains, and an independent cohort replicated the association. Because counts were too low, roughly 17 rarely observed V segments, including chromosome 9 orphons, were left out of the earlier analysis of over 550 of the donors. Compared with equally common non-associated chains, HLA-associated TCR beta chains in a later analysis were more clonally expanded and had lower generation probabilities. A further reported finding was that TCR beta sequences accurately predicted the HLA-A and HLA-B alleles for most subjects in the first cohort. Correlated functional status among segregating V segments might be attributable to linkage disequilibrium, but an unknown experimental factor could not be ruled out. The cohort was sequenced for TCR beta chains only, and without alpha or paired-chain data the features that could be detected were limited. In both the original and validation cohorts, the classifier was reported to diagnose cytomegalovirus status with high specificity and sensitivity. The sequencing pipeline was judged likely to have produced a cluster of highly shared sequence variants as a technical artifact. A later analysis found that most CMV-associated TCR beta chains appeared HLA-restricted, with HLA associations seemingly driven largely by CMV exposure. Presence/absence analyses assumed roughly uniform sequencing depth across donors, an assumption that may not hold. In an earlier analysis of about 600 of the donors, most TCR beta V segments appeared in productive rearrangements about 90% or about 30% of the time, broadly matching IMGT annotations. Three of the identified cytomegalovirus-associated TCR beta chains were confirmed in vitro to be specific for cytomegalovirus antigens. When HLA alleles, especially DR and DQ, strongly co-occurred, TCR associations were difficult to assign to individual alleles. For the cohort, immune exposure information was limited to CMV serostatus. Across donors, most TCR sequences were observed very rarely, whereas some public TCRs were present in many individuals. In a later genetic analysis, fewer N-insertions in productive TCRs were reported among donors in an Asian-associated ancestry cluster than the roughly 700-donor mean. Because some donors lacked HLA typing at each locus, the association tests relied only on the typed subset. The 87-base-pair reads could not distinguish some IMGT-functional V segments, including TRBV6-2 and TRBV6-3, so those segments were excluded. Specific HLA alleles were associated with 15,000 to 20,000 TCR beta sequences at a false discovery rate of 0.05 in a later analysis. According to a later analysis, parvovirus B19, influenza, CMV and Epstein-Barr virus appeared linked to several top co-occurrence clusters.

V was cut back by 1 base and J by 8 bases, leaving a gap of 14 bases between them. The CDR3 spans 14 residues, from the cysteine through the phenylalanine. Only the CDR3 region is kept as DNA, spanning 42 bases read in frame from base 1. Via the germline V gene (reference sequence), CDR1 is PRHDT and CDR2 FYEKMQ. The library was generated by the immunoSEQ multiplex PCR assay. A mixture of 60 forward primers for TCR Vbeta segments and 13 reverse primers for TCR Jbeta segments was used in the multiplex PCR. A multiplex PCR assay on genomic DNA amplified the CDR3 region of rearranged TCR beta genes. Amplified TCR beta libraries were sequenced as 87-base-pair reads on the Illumina HiSeq System. In the original analysis: In a later analysis, some 80 million unique TCR beta chains were counted across the roughly 610 repertoires, and around 10 million of these chains were shared by at least two donors. Raw reads were error-corrected and collapsed into unique sequences by a nearest-neighbor algorithm in which closely related sequences were merged to remove PCR and sequencing errors. V, D and J gene segments were assigned by aligning CDR3 sequences to IMGT reference sequences. Each retained sequence needed at least a six-nucleotide match to both a V gene segment and a J gene segment. A rearrangement counted as productive if the CDR3 had no stop codons and remained in frame with V and J, and every other rearrangement counted as non-productive. Following IMGT convention, CDR3 was defined as the stretch from the second conserved V-encoded cysteine up to the conserved J-encoded phenylalanine. Sequences without an unambiguous match to a single V gene segment were excluded from the earlier analysis of a few hundred of the donors. In an earlier analysis of some 590 of the donors, a V segment was called functional when productive rearrangements were above 56.7%, and segregating when the standard deviation between donors exceeded 5%. A statistical classification framework was built to diagnose cytomegalovirus status from the catalog of TCR beta chain sequences. In a later analysis, TCR nucleotide sequences were compared against IMGT/GENE-DB human TR gene sequences so that V and J genes could be assigned. The TCRdist pipeline was used in a later analysis to assign CDR3 sequences and most-parsimonious VDJ recombination scenarios. In a later analysis, each TCR beta chain was defined by its CDR3 amino acid sequence together with its V-gene family, and reads without a unique V-gene family were excluded. A later analysis removed several hundred highly shared, low-generation-probability nucleotide sequences to deal with suspected cross-contamination and a sequencing artifact. In a later analysis, a clonal expansion index for each public chain was calculated from normalized within-repertoire ranks of inferred template counts. A later analysis computed generation probabilities with a VDJ recombination model fitted to out-of-frame rearrangements, and checked the results against IGoR. Hypergeometric tests were used in a later analysis to score TCR-TCR, TCR-HLA and TCR-CMV co-occurrence, with a repertoire-size bias correction applied to the TCR pairs. To estimate false discovery rates, a later analysis permuted the HLA or CMV assignments 20 times. In a later analysis, co-occurring TCRs were grouped using DBSCAN, and TCRdist sequence similarity was added for clustering within HLA-allele-positive subsets. Co-occurrence clustering excluded repertoires with fewer than 30,000 or more than 120,000 public chains, plus five with anomalous nucleotide sharing. TCRdb's version of the immuneACCESS table is confined to in-frame rearrangements and falls short of the full clone set. An unresolved V gene accounts for under half of the shortfall where checked; the remainder is of unknown origin. Clone size and the V and J calls come from that table; the DNA yielded D and trimming. The sample profile shows roughly 140,000 clones; approximately 80% of them were found once. The leading ten clones occupy about 3.9% of the sample.

In total, roughly 670 healthy bone marrow donors made up the cohort. Cohort members were all nominally healthy when sampled, although unrecorded immune exposures were likely present. The donor was CMV seropositive and was included in the group of around 300 seropositive cohort members. Each donor provided a peripheral blood sample, and peripheral blood mononuclear cells were used for TCR beta sequencing. The Qiagen DNeasy Blood Extraction Kit was used to extract genomic DNA from the blood cell samples. A note on this clone: The antigen this receptor binds is unknown. No base quality information exists; no much larger clone differs at one position.

Rearrangement joined TRBV13 to TRBJ1-2; D gene: possibly TRBD1, on 5 matching bases. Sequencing was performed on PBMCs. This TCR was sampled from a man aged 40-50 years in good health and CMV-seropositive. CDR3 loop: CASSLAQGIGGYTF. In nucleotides, the sequence is TGTGCCAGCAGCTTAGCCCAGGGAATCGGAGGCTACACCTTC.